This T cell receptor (beta chain) originates from a study of CD4 T cell repertoires in COVID-19. No culture step preceded sequencing of the ex vivo isolated memory T cells. The germline V gene has CDR1 MNHNS and CDR2 SASEGT. The CDR3 length is 14 residues. Sequencing used immunoSEQ multiplex PCR; TCRdb keeps in-frame clones, though not all of them. This table holds over 20,000 clones, roughly 84% found once. With regard to this clone: A junction boundary mismatches the germline segment, possibly from a read error.

The chain combines TRBV6-1 with TRBJ2-6; tentatively, D is TRBD1 (6 bases). The source of this sequence is a human donor who had COVID-19. Specimen: central memory CD4+ T cells from blood, collected before the COVID-19 pandemic. This CDR3 is CASSDGQTLRGLAF. In DNA form, the CDR3 reads TGTGCCAGCAGTGATGGACAGACACTCAGGGGCCTGGCTTTC.